This T cell receptor beta chain was retrieved from a study of shared clonotypes between healthy human individuals. The germline CDR1 and CDR2 sequences are SGDLS and YYNGEE. Trimming cost V 0 bases and J 7 bases; bases outside gene matches: 7. This CDR3 spans 15 amino acids. Data came from immunoSEQ multiplex PCR; TCRdb stores just in-frame clones and leaves some out. The sample lists roughly 2,500,000 clones, roughly 93% occurring once. This clonotype was sampled from a man younger than 35 in good health. Some clones in this sample may be carry-over from other donors' samples. The chain joins TRBV9 to TRBJ2-1; 7 bases fit TRBD2. Sequencing used naive CD4+ T cells from PBMCs. Described subset: CD45RA+ positively selected. CDR3: CASSVDGRARNEQFF. For the CDR3, the DNA is TGTGCCAGCAGCGTAGATGGGAGGGCCCGGAATGAGCAGTTCTTC.